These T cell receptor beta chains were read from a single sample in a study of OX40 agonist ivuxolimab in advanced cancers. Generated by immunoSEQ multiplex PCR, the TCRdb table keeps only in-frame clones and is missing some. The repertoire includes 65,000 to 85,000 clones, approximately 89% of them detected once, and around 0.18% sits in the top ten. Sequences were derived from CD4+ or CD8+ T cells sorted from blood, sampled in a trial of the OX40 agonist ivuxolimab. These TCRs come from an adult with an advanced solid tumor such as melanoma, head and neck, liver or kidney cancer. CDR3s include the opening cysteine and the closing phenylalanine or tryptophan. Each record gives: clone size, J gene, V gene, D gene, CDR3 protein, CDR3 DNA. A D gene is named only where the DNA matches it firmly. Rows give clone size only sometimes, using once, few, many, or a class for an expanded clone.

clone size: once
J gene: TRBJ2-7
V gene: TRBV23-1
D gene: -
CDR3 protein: CASSHYLGHKRSYEQYF
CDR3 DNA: TGCGCCAGCAGTCACTACTTGGGACACAAAAGATCCTACGAGCAGTACTTC

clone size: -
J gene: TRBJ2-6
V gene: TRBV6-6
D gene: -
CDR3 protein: CASGSGANVLTF
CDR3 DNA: TGTGCCAGCGGGAGTGGGGCCAACGTCCTGACTTTC

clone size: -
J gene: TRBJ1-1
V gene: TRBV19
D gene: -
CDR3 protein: CASRFRITNTEAFF
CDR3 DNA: TGTGCCAGTAGGTTTCGTATAACCAACACTGAAGCTTTCTTT

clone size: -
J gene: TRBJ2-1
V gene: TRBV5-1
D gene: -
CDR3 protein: CASSLQGSIDEQFF
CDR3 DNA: TGCGCCAGCAGCTTGCAGGGGTCCATCGATGAGCAGTTCTTC

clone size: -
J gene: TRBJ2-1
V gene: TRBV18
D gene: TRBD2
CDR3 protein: CASSPTFTSGRNYNEQFF
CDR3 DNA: TGTGCCAGCTCACCGACATTTACTAGCGGGAGGAATTACAATGAGCAGTTCTTC

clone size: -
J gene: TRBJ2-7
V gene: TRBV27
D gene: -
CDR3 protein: CASRAGAAYEQYF
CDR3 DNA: TGTGCCAGCAGAGCAGGGGCCGCGTACGAGCAGTACTTC

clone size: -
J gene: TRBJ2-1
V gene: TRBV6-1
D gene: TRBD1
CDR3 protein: CASRPILGQFNEQFF
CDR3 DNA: TGTGCCAGCAGACCCATTTTGGGACAGTTCAATGAGCAGTTCTTC

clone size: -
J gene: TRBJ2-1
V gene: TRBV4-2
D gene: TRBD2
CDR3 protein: CASSQDRGVYHNEQFF
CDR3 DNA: TGTGCCAGCAGCCAAGATCGGGGGGTATATCACAATGAGCAGTTCTTC

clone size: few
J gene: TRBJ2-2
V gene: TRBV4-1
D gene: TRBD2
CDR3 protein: CASSPPGLAGGHTGELFF
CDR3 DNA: TGCGCCAGCAGCCCACCGGGACTAGCGGGAGGGCACACCGGGGAGCTGTTTTTT

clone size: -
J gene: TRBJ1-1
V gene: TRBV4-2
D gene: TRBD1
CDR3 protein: CASSRIGTGDTEAFF
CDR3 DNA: TGTGCCAGCAGCCGGATCGGGACAGGGGACACTGAAGCTTTCTTT

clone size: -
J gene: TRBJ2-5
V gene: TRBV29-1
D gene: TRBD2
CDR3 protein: CSVGRAGKETQYF
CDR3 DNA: TGCAGCGTAGGGCGAGCGGGAAAAGAGACCCAGTACTTC

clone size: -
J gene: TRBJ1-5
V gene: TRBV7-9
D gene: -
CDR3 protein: CASSSEGGLQPQHF
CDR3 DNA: TGTGCCAGCAGCTCAGAAGGGGGGCTTCAGCCCCAGCATTTT

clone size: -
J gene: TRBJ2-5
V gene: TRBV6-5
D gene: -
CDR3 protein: CASSSGLGVTQYF
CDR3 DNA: TGTGCCAGCAGCTCAGGGCTGGGGGTGACCCAGTACTTC

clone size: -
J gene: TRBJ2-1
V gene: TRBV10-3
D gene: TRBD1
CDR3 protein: CAISDPRDRGYNEQFF
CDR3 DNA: TGTGCCATCAGTGACCCCCGGGACAGGGGGTACAATGAGCAGTTCTTC

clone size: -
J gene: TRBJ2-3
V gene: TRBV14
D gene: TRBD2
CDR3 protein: CASSQLAGGPDTQYF
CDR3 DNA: TGTGCCAGCAGCCAGCTAGCGGGGGGGCCAGATACGCAGTATTTT

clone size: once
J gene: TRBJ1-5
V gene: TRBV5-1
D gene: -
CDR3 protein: CASSLDGQGAYQPQHF
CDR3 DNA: TGCGCCAGCAGCTTGGATGGGCAGGGAGCCTATCAGCCCCAGCATTTT

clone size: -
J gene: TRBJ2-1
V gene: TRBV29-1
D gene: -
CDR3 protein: CSVRTGPLDEQFF
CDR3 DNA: TGCAGCGTACGGACCGGGCCCCTCGATGAGCAGTTCTTC

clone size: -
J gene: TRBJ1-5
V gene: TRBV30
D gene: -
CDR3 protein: CAWSSFGNQPQHF
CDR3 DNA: TGTGCCTGGAGTTCTTTCGGCAATCAGCCCCAGCATTTT

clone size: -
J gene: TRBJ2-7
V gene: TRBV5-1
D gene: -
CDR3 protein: CASSSGTRYEQYF
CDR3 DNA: TGCGCCAGCAGCTCGGGGACCCGCTACGAGCAGTACTTC

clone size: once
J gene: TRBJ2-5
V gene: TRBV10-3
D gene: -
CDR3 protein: CAISEVVAGAVETQYF
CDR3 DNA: TGTGCCATCAGTGAGGTCGTTGCAGGGGCTGTGGAGACCCAGTACTTC

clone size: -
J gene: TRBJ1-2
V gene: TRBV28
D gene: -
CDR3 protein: CASSWIPGGGFDGYTF
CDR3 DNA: TGTGCCAGCAGTTGGATACCCGGAGGGGGTTTCGATGGCTACACCTTC

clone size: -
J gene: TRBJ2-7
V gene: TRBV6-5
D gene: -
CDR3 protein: CASSNGGKAAYEQYF
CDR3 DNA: TGTGCCAGCAGCAACGGGGGTAAAGCAGCCTACGAGCAGTACTTC

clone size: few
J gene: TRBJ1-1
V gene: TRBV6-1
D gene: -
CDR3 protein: CASSESRGAGTEAFF
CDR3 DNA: TGTGCCAGCAGTGAATCTAGGGGTGCTGGCACTGAAGCTTTCTTT

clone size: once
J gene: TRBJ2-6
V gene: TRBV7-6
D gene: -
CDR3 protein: CASSQSGPQANVLTF
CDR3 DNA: TGTGCCAGCAGCCAGTCGGGTCCCCAGGCCAACGTCCTGACTTTC

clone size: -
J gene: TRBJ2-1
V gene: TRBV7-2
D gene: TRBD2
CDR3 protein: CASSLAAGADEQFF
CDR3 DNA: TGTGCCAGCAGCTTAGCAGCGGGAGCAGACGAGCAGTTCTTC

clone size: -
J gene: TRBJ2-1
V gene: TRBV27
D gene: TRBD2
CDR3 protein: CASRGLAHNEQFF
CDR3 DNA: TGTGCCAGCAGGGGACTAGCGCACAATGAGCAGTTCTTC

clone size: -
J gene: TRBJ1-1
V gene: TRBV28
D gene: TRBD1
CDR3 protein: CASSPWGQRPLEAFF
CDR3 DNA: TGTGCCAGCAGTCCTTGGGGACAGAGACCTCTTGAAGCTTTCTTT

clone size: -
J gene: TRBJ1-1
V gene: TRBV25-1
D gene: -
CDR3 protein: CASSELGVVNTEAFF
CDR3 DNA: TGTGCCAGCAGTGAACTAGGGGTGGTGAACACTGAAGCTTTCTTT

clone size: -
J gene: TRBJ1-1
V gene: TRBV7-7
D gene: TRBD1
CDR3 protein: CASSQLTGSTEAFF
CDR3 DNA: TGTGCCAGCAGCCAATTGACAGGGAGCACTGAAGCTTTCTTT